Listed below are T cell receptor beta chains from one sample, sequenced in a study of T cell responses to AZD1222 COVID-19 vaccine. Sequencing was performed with immunoSEQ multiplex PCR; in TCRdb, only in-frame clones are kept and a portion is missing. The sample shows around 45,000 clones, about four fifths of them seen only once. The sample was peripheral blood, taken 28 days after the second dose of the MenACWY control vaccine. The receptors were gathered from an adult who received the MenACWY meningococcal vaccine as a control. Each CDR3 is given with its conserved first and last residue. D genes are given only for firm matches. Size is stated for part of the rows, as once, few or many counts, or as a class when the clone is expanded.

V gene	D gene	clone size	J gene	CDR3 protein	CDR3 DNA
TRBV3-1/TRBV3-2	TRBD2	NA	TRBJ2-5	CASRQEREGRWVETQYF	TGTGCCAGCAGACAGGAGCGGGAGGGCCGGTGGGTAGAGACCCAGTACTTC
TRBV29-1	NA	NA	TRBJ1-2	CSAQVVLNYGYTF	TGCAGCGCCCAGGTTGTGCTAAACTATGGCTACACCTTC
TRBV3-1/TRBV3-2	TRBD1	NA	TRBJ1-1	CASSTRQGVNTEAFF	TGTGCCAGCAGCACCCGACAGGGGGTAAACACTGAAGCTTTCTTT
TRBV15	NA	NA	TRBJ1-6	CATSGGYNSPLHF	TGTGCCACCAGCGGGGGTTATAATTCACCCCTCCACTTT
TRBV25-1	NA	NA	TRBJ2-3	CASSEYSMRTQYF	TGTGCCAGCAGTGAATATAGTATGCGGACGCAGTATTTT
TRBV3-1/TRBV3-2	NA	few	TRBJ1-5	CASSQRGVNQPQHF	TGTGCCAGCAGCCAACGGGGGGTCAATCAGCCCCAGCATTTT
TRBV4-2	NA	NA	TRBJ2-7	CASSQERLAYEQYF	TGTGCCAGCAGCCAAGAGCGTCTAGCCTACGAGCAGTACTTC
TRBV27	TRBD2	few	TRBJ2-7	CASSRTPTSGFLNEQYF	TGTGCCAGCAGTCGTACTCCTACTAGCGGGTTTTTGAACGAGCAGTACTTC
TRBV13	TRBD2	NA	TRBJ2-3	CASSLRGALTDTQYF	TGTGCCAGCAGCCTGCGGGGGGCTCTCACAGATACGCAGTATTTT
TRBV11-2	NA	NA	TRBJ1-1	CASSLGLGGNTEAFF	TGTGCCAGCAGCTTAGGTCTTGGCGGGAACACTGAAGCTTTCTTT
TRBV6-5	NA	NA	TRBJ2-1	CASSYRRGFYNEQFF	TGTGCCAGCAGTTACCGAAGGGGATTTTACAATGAGCAGTTCTTC
TRBV19	NA	few	TRBJ1-3	CASNQRVSSGNTIYF	TGTGCCAGTAACCAAAGGGTATCCTCTGGAAACACCATATATTTT
TRBV30	NA	few	TRBJ1-5	CAWSVGRTYANQPQHF	TGTGCCTGGAGTGTCGGCAGGACATATGCCAATCAGCCCCAGCATTTT
TRBV6-6	NA	few	TRBJ2-3	CASTALPDTQYF	TGTGCCAGCACCGCACTGCCAGATACGCAGTATTTT
TRBV7-6	TRBD1	NA	TRBJ2-1	CASSLPGGSYNEQFF	TGTGCCAGCAGCTTACCAGGGGGCTCCTACAATGAGCAGTTCTTC
TRBV6-5	NA	NA	TRBJ2-2	CASSTERAGELFF	TGTGCCAGCAGTACGGAAAGGGCCGGGGAGCTGTTTTTT
TRBV7-2	NA	NA	TRBJ2-7	CASSTLVSYEQYF	TGTGCCAGCAGCACCCTAGTGTCCTACGAGCAGTACTTC
TRBV6-1	NA	NA	TRBJ1-5	CASSERSDYSNQPQHF	TGTGCCAGCAGTGAAAGGTCGGATTATAGCAATCAGCCCCAGCATTTT
TRBV14	NA	many	TRBJ2-2	CASSLTMIANTGELFF	TGTGCCAGCAGCCTCACTATGATCGCGAACACCGGGGAGCTGTTTTTT
TRBV30	NA	few	TRBJ2-3	CACQDRGRTYLNTQYF	TGTGCCTGCCAAGATAGGGGCCGAACCTACCTTAATACGCAGTATTTT
TRBV30	NA	NA	TRBJ2-1	CAWSFGTLNEQFF	TGTGCCTGGAGTTTCGGGACCCTAAATGAGCAGTTCTTC
TRBV7-8	NA	NA	TRBJ2-5	CASSLGRQQETQYF	TGTGCCAGCAGCTTGGGTCGGCAGCAAGAGACCCAGTACTTC
TRBV27	NA	NA	TRBJ1-2	CASSQGGFNYGYTF	TGTGCCAGCAGCCAAGGGGGGTTTAACTATGGCTACACCTTC
TRBV29-1	TRBD2	NA	TRBJ2-2	CSAILAGGPSTGELFF	TGCAGCGCCATACTAGCGGGAGGGCCTAGCACCGGGGAGCTGTTTTTT
TRBV30	TRBD1	once	TRBJ1-1	CAWSLDRGRTEAFF	TGTGCCTGGAGTCTAGACAGGGGGAGGACTGAAGCTTTCTTT
TRBV2	NA	once	TRBJ1-2	CASSRVEGYTF	TGTGCCAGCTCCCGGGTGGAAGGCTACACCTTC
TRBV7-8	NA	NA	TRBJ1-1	CASSGWGGTNTEAFF	TGTGCCAGCAGCGGATGGGGGGGCACCAACACTGAAGCTTTCTTT
TRBV30	NA	few	TRBJ1-5	CAWSVRPGFEPQHF	TGTGCCTGGAGTGTACGGCCAGGGTTTGAGCCCCAGCATTTT
TRBV7-8	NA	NA	TRBJ1-1	CASSFDMNTEAFF	TGTGCCAGCAGCTTCGACATGAACACTGAAGCTTTCTTT
TRBV18	NA	NA	TRBJ1-1	CASSPSAKNTEAFF	TGTGCCAGCTCACCAAGTGCAAAGAACACTGAAGCTTTCTTT
TRBV24-1	NA	NA	TRBJ2-5	CATSDLREPETQYF	TGTGCCACCAGTGATTTGCGGGAGCCGGAGACCCAGTACTTC
TRBV30	TRBD2	NA	TRBJ2-3	CAWSDRASGRIDTQYF	TGTGCCTGGAGTGATAGGGCTAGCGGGAGAATAGATACGCAGTATTTT
TRBV6-1	TRBD1	NA	TRBJ1-5	CASSETGGDQPQHF	TGTGCCAGCAGTGAAACAGGGGGGGATCAGCCCCAGCATTTT
TRBV28	NA	NA	TRBJ2-2	CASSRSPWDTGELFF	TGTGCCAGCAGTCGCTCCCCTTGGGACACCGGGGAGCTGTTTTTT
TRBV19	NA	NA	TRBJ2-2	CASSIVGGRITGELFF	TGTGCCAGTAGTATAGTCGGGGGGCGAATCACCGGGGAGCTGTTTTTT
TRBV18	NA	few	TRBJ1-2	CASSPPLRPCTF	TGTGCCAGCTCACCACCGCTTAGGCCATGCACCTTC
TRBV10-2	NA	NA	TRBJ1-3	CASSEGSGNTIYF	TGCGCCAGCAGTGAGGGTTCTGGAAACACCATATATTTT
TRBV5-1	NA	NA	TRBJ1-3	CASSLEGDGNTIYF	TGCGCCAGCAGCTTGGAAGGGGACGGAAACACCATATATTTT
TRBV15	TRBD2	NA	TRBJ2-2	CATSRARLADLPGELFF	TGTGCCACCAGCAGAGCACGACTAGCGGACCTCCCCGGGGAGCTGTTTTTT
TRBV28	TRBD1	once	TRBJ1-1	CASSSPRGWTEAFF	TGTGCCAGCAGTTCCCCCAGGGGGTGGACTGAAGCTTTCTTT
TRBV2	NA	NA	TRBJ1-6	CASIPNIGSPLHF	TGTGCCAGCATCCCAAATATTGGGTCACCCCTCCACTTT
TRBV3-1/TRBV3-2	NA	NA	TRBJ2-6	CASSQDSGYNVLTF	TGTGCCAGCAGCCAAGATTCGGGTTACAACGTCCTGACTTTC
TRBV25-1	NA	NA	TRBJ2-7	CASSTGGSYEQYF	TGTGCCAGCAGTACCGGAGGGTCCTACGAGCAGTACTTC
TRBV6-5	TRBD1	NA	TRBJ1-3	CASTQGGSGNTIYF	TGTGCCAGCACTCAGGGGGGTTCTGGAAACACCATATATTTT
TRBV18	NA	NA	TRBJ1-2	CASSPLTENYGYTF	TGTGCCAGCTCACCACTGACGGAGAACTATGGCTACACCTTC
TRBV3-1/TRBV3-2	TRBD1	NA	TRBJ2-2	CASSAQQGARGELFF	TGTGCCAGCAGCGCCCAACAGGGGGCGCGGGGGGAGCTGTTTTTT
TRBV20-1	NA	NA	TRBJ1-4	CSARGEKLFF	TGCAGTGCTAGGGGAGAAAAACTGTTTTTT
TRBV30	NA	NA	TRBJ2-3	CAWSTKTDTQYF	TGTGCCTGGAGCACCAAAACAGATACGCAGTATTTT
TRBV11-2	NA	NA	TRBJ1-6	CASKRGDGVGSPLHF	TGTGCCAGCAAAAGGGGGGACGGGGTCGGTTCACCCCTCCACTTT
TRBV29-1	NA	NA	TRBJ1-2	CSVDGTRTNYGYTF	TGCAGCGTAGACGGGACGCGGACTAACTATGGCTACACCTTC
TRBV6-6	NA	NA	TRBJ1-2	CASSTQGDYGYTF	TGTGCCAGCAGTACACAGGGTGACTATGGCTACACCTTC
TRBV7-6	NA	NA	TRBJ1-3	CASSSSARDTIYF	TGTGCCAGCAGCTCCAGTGCGAGGGACACCATATATTTT
TRBV11-2	NA	NA	TRBJ1-1	CASSLGGGRNTEAFF	TGTGCCAGCAGCTTAGGAGGGGGGCGGAACACTGAAGCTTTCTTT
TRBV10-3	TRBD1	NA	TRBJ1-5	CAISRTGDSNQPQHF	TGTGCCATCAGCCGGACAGGAGATAGCAATCAGCCCCAGCATTTT
TRBV6-1	NA	NA	TRBJ2-3	CASSALAAGGTDTQYF	TGTGCCAGCAGTGCTTTAGCGGCCGGTGGAACAGATACGCAGTATTTT